Presented here are 25 T cell receptor beta chains from one specimen sequenced in a study of cytomegalovirus exposure and HLA in healthy donors (dated by TCRdb to the late 2010s). Preparation of the library involved the immunoSEQ multiplex PCR assay. For the multiplex PCR, a mixture combining 60 forward primers for TCR Vbeta segments and 13 reverse primers for TCR Jbeta segments was used. Drawn from immuneACCESS, this table holds only the in-frame rearrangements with V and J called that TCRdb kept. Clones are partly lost; checked studies trace under half to an unresolved V gene and leave the rest unexplained. The sample yields about 140,000 clones; around 59% were counted once. The biggest ten clones account for about 1.8% of the sample. Sequencing input: PBMCs. All receptors derive from a male donor in good health and CMV-seronegative.

This chain connects TRBV7-2 to TRBJ2-7; perhaps TRBD1 as D (6 bases). The CDR3 is 12 residues long. Trimming shortened V by 5 bases and J by 6 bases, and 11 bases separated the two germline ends. CDR1 SGHTA and CDR2 FQGNSA come from the germline V gene. The CDR3 sequence: CASSPTGIEQYF. CDR3 sequence (DNA): TGTGCCAGCAGCCCTACAGGGATCGAGCAGTACTTC.

The chain has TRBV10-3 and TRBJ1-1; 7 nucleotides line up with TRBD1. Germline CDR1 and CDR2: ENHRY and SYGVKD. V shed 6 bases, J shed 13 bases, and the junction held 14 bases outside the gene matches. CDR3 length: 13 amino acids. The CDR3 sequence: CAIRGQENSNDFF. The DNA of the CDR3 is TGTGCCATCAGAGGACAGGAGAATTCAAATGATTTCTTT.

V gene TRBV15 combines with J gene TRBJ2-7; 10 bases map to TRBD1. CDR1 LNHNV and CDR2 YYDKDF come from the germline V gene (reference sequence). J gave up 2 bases and V 0 bases, and 4 bases lay outside the gene matches. The CDR3 has 16 residues. The CDR3 coding sequence is TGTGCCACCAGCAGAGATGGGGGGACAGGGGCCTACGAGCAGTACTTC. As protein: CATSRDGGTGAYEQYF.

The CDR3 loop reads CASSRWDSDSDTQYF. The CDR3 DNA reads TGTGCCAGCAGCCGATGGGACAGTGATTCGGATACGCAGTATTTT. This chain connects TRBV5-6 to TRBJ2-3, with TRBD1 identical over 7 bases. The J segment lost 6 bases and the V segment lost 4 bases, leaving 11 bases of the junction unmatched. This CDR3 region has 15 residues. Germline CDR1 reads SGHDT; CDR2 reads YYEEEE.

This rearrangement joins TRBV7-2 to TRBJ1-5; no firm D call. This CDR3 contains 15 residues. Germline V gene data show CDR1 as SGHTA and CDR2 as FQGNSA. The ends were cut back, 4 bases at V and 3 bases at J, with 13 bases in the middle. CDR3 DNA sequence: TGTGCCAGCAGCTGGGAGGCGACCAACAATCAGCCCCAGCATTTT. Its translation is CASSWEATNNQPQHF.

This clone has just a few counts. J is TRBJ1-4 and V is TRBV11-2, with TRBD1 identical over 7 bases. V was pared by 4 bases and J by 8 bases, with 4 bases of the junction left unmatched. From germline, CDR1 is SGHAT and CDR2 FQNNGV. The CDR3 contains 13 residues. The CDR3 loop is CASSYTGEEKLFF. CDR3 DNA sequence: TGTGCCAGCAGCTACACAGGGGAGGAAAAACTGTTTTTT.

This clone was observed a handful of times. This specimen includes other DNA sequences encoding the same CDR3. The CDR3 is CASSVGASGVQETQYF. In DNA, the CDR3 is TGTGCCAGCAGCGTAGGGGCTAGCGGGGTTCAAGAGACCCAGTACTTC. The rearrangement uses TRBV9 and TRBJ2-5, with TRBD2 matching 9 bases. V lost 0 bases to trimming and J lost 2 bases; unmatched junction nucleotides: 5. The CDR3 runs 16 residues. Germline loops: CDR1 SGDLS, CDR2 YYNGEE.

The genes are TRBV10-3 and TRBJ1-2, with 8 bases fitting TRBD1. V dropped 3 bases and J dropped 11; count of bases not matched to a gene: 11. This CDR3 region has 14 residues. Germline V lookup: CDR1 ENHRY, CDR2 SYGVKD. CDR3 sequence: CAISDPSGTGGYTF. CDR3 bases: TGTGCCATCAGTGATCCTTCCGGGACAGGTGGTTACACCTTC.

Only a few counts were recorded for this clone. This rearrangement joins TRBV2 to TRBJ1-5, with TRBD1 matching over 7 bases. The ends lost 5 bases at V and 3 bases at J; junction bases unmatched: 4. The CDR3 covers 14 residues. Per germline, CDR1 SNHLY and CDR2 FYNNEI. CDR3 region: CASSPGQTNQPQHF. Written as DNA, the CDR3 is TGTGCCAGCAGTCCGGGACAGACCAATCAGCCCCAGCATTTT. Looking up the rest from reference TRBV2 and TRBJ1-5 gives the full variable domain: EPEVTQTPSHQVTQMGQEVILRCVPISNHLYFYWYRQILGQKVEFLVSFYNNEISEKSEIFDDQFSVERPDGSNFTLKIRSTKLEDSAMYFCASSPGQTNQPQHFGDGTRLSIL.

The chain has TRBV19 and TRBJ1-3; 8 nucleotides align to TRBD1. CDR1 and CDR2 (germline): LNHDA, SQIVND (reference sequence). The V and J ends lost 7 bases and 4 bases, in that order; junction bases with no gene match: 12. CDR3 length: 16 amino acids. CDR3 loop: CASNPPDRADGNTIYF. The CDR3 nucleotides read TGTGCCAGTAATCCCCCGGACAGGGCGGACGGAAACACCATATATTTT.

The chain uses TRBV28 and TRBJ2-7; 14 bases line up with TRBD2. CDR1 is MDHEN, CDR2 SYDVKM, per germline. The CDR3 is 17 residues long. With 6 bases clipped from V and 3 bases from J, the junction kept 10 bases outside the gene matches. The CDR3 DNA sequence: TGTGCCAGCAGAACATCGGGACTAGCGGGGGAGATCTACGAGCAGTACTTC. This sequence encodes CASRTSGLAGEIYEQYF.

This sequence joins TRBV6-6 and TRBJ1-2; 10 bases match TRBD1. The CDR3 extends over 15 amino acids. The V segment lost 10 bases and the J segment 3 bases; nucleotides outside the gene matches: 11. Germline values: CDR1 MNHNY, CDR2 SVGAGI (reference sequence). The CDR3 bases are TGTGCCATCACGAGGGGGGGGACAGGGGACTATGGCTACACCTTC. Protein product: CAITRGGTGDYGYTF.

This clone was seen a single time. The chain has TRBV2 and TRBJ2-6; TRBD1 matches 8 bases. The CDR3 consists of 11 residues. Germline-derived CDR1 and CDR2 are SNHLY and FYNNEI. V was clipped by 8 bases and J by 19 bases; unmatched bases: 10. CDR3 residues: CASGGQVQSTF. CDR3 DNA sequence: TGTGCCAGCGGGGGACAGGTCCAATCTACTTTC.

The chain carries TRBV5-4 and TRBJ2-7; 8 bases agree with TRBD2. This CDR3 region has 14 residues. Trimming removed 4 bases from V and 1 base from J; junction bases left unmatched: 4. Germline-derived CDR1 and CDR2 are SGHNT and YYREEE (reference sequence). CDR3 residues: CASSATSASYEQYF. The CDR3 DNA sequence: TGTGCCAGCAGCGCGACTAGCGCGTCCTACGAGCAGTACTTC.

The chain joins TRBV28 to TRBJ1-1; D is unresolved. The CDR3 has 16 amino acids. Trimming left V 4 bases short and J 2 bases short, with 17 bases between. In germline, CDR1 is MDHEN, CDR2 SYDVKM. CDR3 region: CASSWRTLKLNTEAFF. CDR3 bases: TGTGCCAGCAGTTGGAGGACTCTCAAATTAAACACTGAAGCTTTCTTT. Looking up the rest from reference TRBV28 and TRBJ1-1 gives the full variable domain: DVKVTQSSRYLVKRTGEKVFLECVQDMDHENMFWYRQDPGLGLRLIYFSYDVKMKEKGDIPEGYSVSREKKERFSLILESASTNQTSMYLCASSWRTLKLNTEAFFGQGTRLTVV.

This clone has just a few counts. V and J are TRBV5-5 and TRBJ2-7, with a possible D match to TRBD1 (6 bases). The CDR3 consists of 12 residues. Germline assignment: CDR1 SGHKS and CDR2 YYEKEE (reference sequence). V dropped 4 bases and J dropped 3 bases, with 8 bases sitting between them. CDR3 residues: CASSQQGYEQYF. CDR3 in DNA: TGTGCCAGCAGCCAACAGGGCTACGAGCAGTACTTC.

The chain links TRBV5-6 to TRBJ1-1; D gene uncertain. The CDR3 is 11 residues long. CDR1 is SGHDT, CDR2 YYEEEE, per germline. Trimming stripped 9 bases from V and 1 base from J, with 7 bases between. The CDR3 coding sequence is TGTGCCACCTCTAAGAACACTGAAGCTTTCTTT. Protein product: CATSKNTEAFF.

This clone was recorded only once. The chain joins TRBV28 to TRBJ2-7; 8 nucleotides agree with TRBD1. Germline V gives CDR1 MDHEN, CDR2 SYDVKM. The CDR3 totals 15 residues. The junction had 7 bases not matched to a gene; V was cut back by 5 bases and J by 1 base. This CDR3 is CASSPQGALSYEQYF. The CDR3 region has the DNA TGTGCCAGCAGTCCCCAGGGGGCCCTTTCCTACGAGCAGTACTTC.

The CDR3 region has the DNA TGTGCCAGCAGCTTGTTCCGAGGCGAGGGCAATCAGCCCCAGCATTTT. Its translation: CASSLFRGEGNQPQHF. The rearrangement joins TRBV5-8 to TRBJ1-5; D remains ambiguous. The germline gives CDR1 SGHTS, CDR2 YDEGEE. The CDR3 length is 16 residues. Deletions cut 1 base from V and 2 bases from J, with 13 bases between.

The V and J genes are TRBV30 and TRBJ1-3; D gene uncertain. V was trimmed by 2 bases and J by 4 bases, leaving 6 bases between them. Germline lookup yields CDR1 GTSNPN and CDR2 SVGIG (reference sequence). This CDR3 region has 12 residues. CDR3: CAWSLQGNTIYF. In DNA, the CDR3 is TGTGCCTGGAGTTTACAGGGAAACACCATATATTTT. Full variable domain (rest looked up from reference TRBV30 and TRBJ1-3): SQTIHQWPATLVQPVGSPLSLECTVEGTSNPNLYWYRQAAGRGLQLLFYSVGIGQISSEVPQNLSASRPQDRQFILSSKKLLLSDSGFYLCAWSLQGNTIYFGEGSWLTVV.

J is TRBJ2-7 and V is TRBV19, with TRBD1 as a possible D gene (6 bases). Germline loops: CDR1 LNHDA, CDR2 SQIVND (reference sequence). Between the trimmed V and J ends, which lost 0 bases and 5 bases, there was a span of 8 bases. The CDR3 is 13 amino acids. The CDR3 region is CASSIEGADEQYF. The CDR3 DNA sequence: TGTGCCAGTAGTATAGAGGGGGCGGACGAGCAGTACTTC.

The chain couples TRBV4-1 to TRBJ1-4, with a tentative D call TRBD1 (5 bases). Trimming stripped 0 bases from V and 0 bases from J, with 17 bases between. CDR1 is MGHRA and CDR2 is YSYEKL in the germline V gene. The CDR3 has 19 residues. CDR3 DNA: TGCGCCAGCAGCCAAGATAACGGAAGGGGAATTGCAACTAATGAAAAACTGTTTTTT. Protein product: CASSQDNGRGIATNEKLFF.

This rearrangement joins TRBV6-1 to TRBJ1-3; D unclear. The CDR3 length is 16 residues. Germline values: CDR1 MNHNS, CDR2 SASEGT. Between the trimmed V and J ends, which lost 0 bases and 4 bases, there was a span of 13 bases. This CDR3 is CASSEAVRVGGNTIYF. CDR3 DNA sequence: TGTGCCAGCAGTGAAGCTGTCCGGGTAGGCGGAAACACCATATATTTT.

The chain uses TRBV19 and TRBJ2-1; 7 nucleotides line up with TRBD2. This CDR3 is 20 amino acids long. CDR1 is LNHDA and CDR2 is SQIVND in the germline V gene (reference sequence). The junction had 22 bases not matched to a gene; V was cut back by 0 bases and J by 8 bases. The CDR3 coding sequence is TGTGCCAGTAGTATAGATCGGGTCAGCGCGGGGGATACCGCGAGGTATGAGCAGTTCTTC. Encoded protein: CASSIDRVSAGDTARYEQFF.

This chain links TRBV7-6 with TRBJ2-2, with D hard to call. Trimming took 5 bases from V and 7 from J, leaving 5 bases between them. This CDR3 has 11 residues. The germline gives CDR1 SGHVS, CDR2 FNYEAQ. The CDR3 region has the DNA TGTGCCAGCAGCCCCGTCGGGGAGCTGTTTTTT. Amino acid sequence: CASSPVGELFF.